This entry lists 16 T cell receptor beta chains sequenced from one sample in a study of metastatic and nonmetastatic thyroid tumors (dated by TCRdb to 2020 to 2021). Before undergoing thyroid surgery, none of the patients had been given any kind of treatment. The library was generated by PCR. TCRdb names Illumina HiSeq 4000 as the instrument used. TCRdb reran the public reads through fastp at Q25 and MiXCR, keeping productive beta chains. The sample table contains roughly 18,000 clones; only one count was recorded for 29% of them. The ten most abundant clones make up about 25% of the sample. Sequenced input: tumor tissue. The receptors come from a male donor with papillary thyroid cancer or a benign thyroid nodule (not recorded which). Some clones in this sample may be carry-over from other donors' samples.

This clone has at least ten counts. This chain connects TRBV5-5 to TRBJ1-3; no clear D. The CDR3 runs 15 residues. Trimming left V 4 bases short and J 0 bases short, with 11 bases between. Germline CDR1 is SGHKS and CDR2 is YYEKEE (reference sequence). DNA of the CDR3: TGTGCCAGCAGCCCCGGACCGAACTCTGGAAACACCATATATTTT. Translated, it gives CASSPGPNSGNTIYF.

This clone was seen at least ten times. This CDR3 is CASSHRDSIYNEQFF. As DNA, the CDR3 is TGTGCCAGCAGCCACCGGGACTCAATATACAATGAGCAGTTCTTC. J is TRBJ2-1 and V is TRBV12-3 or TRBV12-4, with TRBD2 as a possible D gene (6 bases). CDR3 size: 15 residues. V was shortened by 6 bases and J by 4 bases, with 16 bases between the two germline ends.

This clone was seen a handful of times. The CDR3 sequence: CSASQGSGNQPQHF. CDR3 DNA sequence: TGCAGTGCTAGTCAGGGTTCTGGCAATCAGCCCCAGCATTTT. The chain joins TRBV20-1 to TRBJ1-5; a weak D match, TRBD1 (5 bases). Germline CDR1 DFQATT, CDR2 SNEGSKA (reference sequence). The V gene lost 3 bases and the J gene lost 2 bases, with 11 bases spanning the gap. The CDR3 runs to 14 residues.

In its sample, this clone was seen many times. J is TRBJ2-2 and V is TRBV20-1; D uncertain. The CDR3 extends over 14 amino acids. Trimming stripped 5 bases from V and 4 bases from J, with 14 bases between. Germline V CDR1 and CDR2: DFQATT, SNEGSKA (reference sequence). CDR3 coding DNA: TGCAGTGCTCGAAGCCAATGGGGCACCGGGGAGCTGTTTTTT. Its protein is CSARSQWGTGELFF.

The chain has TRBV27 and TRBJ2-1; 7 positions match TRBD2. Germline V CDR1 and CDR2: MNHEY, SMNVEV (reference sequence). The length of the CDR3 is 14 residues. Unmatched junction bases numbered 3, after V lost 6 bases and J lost 1 base. As DNA, the CDR3 is TGTGCCAGCAGCTCTAGCGGATCCTACAATGAGCAGTTCTTC. Protein: CASSSSGSYNEQFF.

Turning to this clone: With a much larger clone just one base away, this may be a read error. The chain couples TRBV12-3 or TRBV12-4 to TRBJ2-1; weak D call: TRBD2 (5 bases). Between the trimmed V and J ends, which lost 6 bases and 8 bases, there was a span of 17 bases. This CDR3 spans 14 amino acids. Here the CDR3 reads CASSGPSGIDEQFF. As DNA, the CDR3 is TGTGCCAGCAGCGGACCATCGGGAATTGATGAGCAGTTCTTC.

With respect to this clone: Compared with germline, one end of the junction differs, possibly owing to a read error. The V and J genes are TRBV2 and TRBJ2-7; 7 nucleotides align to TRBD1. The CDR3 is made up of 14 amino acids. Germline assignment: CDR1 SNHLY and CDR2 FYNNEI. In DNA, the CDR3 is TGTGCCAGCGAATCCGTGACAGGGTACTACGAGCGGTACTTC. Translated: CASESVTGYYERYF.

This clone was recorded many times. This chain joins TRBV24-1 and TRBJ2-5; 7 bases match TRBD1. Germline V CDR1 and CDR2: KGHDR, SFDVKD. Trimming cost V 5 bases and J 1 base; bases outside gene matches: 0. This CDR3 is built from 13 residues. The CDR3 bases are TGTGCCACCAGTGGGGACAGCCAAGAGACCCAGTACTTC. Translating it yields CATSGDSQETQYF.

For this clone: No conserved phenylalanine or tryptophan is present at the end of the CDR3, so a read error is the likely explanation. It is unclear where the CDR3 begins or ends on the DNA, so no DNA is shown, and the CDR3 is as TCRdb lists it. The chain couples TRBV7-9 to TRBJ2-7. Germline V CDR1 and CDR2: SEHNR, FQNEAQ (reference sequence). From its first to its last residue, the CDR3 has 11 amino acids. Here the CDR3 reads CASSSTYEQDY.

The chain couples TRBV7-9 to TRBJ1-2, with TRBD1 as a possible D gene (6 bases). The CDR3 extends over 13 amino acids. The V gene's germline CDR1 is SEHNR and CDR2 FQNEAQ (reference sequence). The germline V and J ends were trimmed by 8 bases and 4 bases, with 14 bases remaining between them. This CDR3 is CASGFQGSYGYTF. CDR3 bases: TGTGCCAGCGGGTTCCAGGGGAGCTATGGCTACACCTTC.

This rearrangement joins TRBV19 to TRBJ1-6; 7 bases are shared with TRBD1. The CDR3 is 17 amino acids. Germline V gene data show CDR1 as LNHDA and CDR2 as SQIVND (reference sequence). Germline trimming cut 4 bases from V and 0 bases from J; bases unmatched to any gene: 6. CDR3 sequence: CASSNPDRSSYNSPLHF. The CDR3 coding sequence is TGTGCCAGTAGTAACCCGGACAGGAGCTCCTATAATTCACCCCTCCACTTT.

This clone was counted once. V is TRBV7-9 and J is TRBJ1-2; D ambiguous. This CDR3 has 14 amino acids. The V end lost 1 base, the J end lost 3 bases, and 9 bases lay between the germline ends. Germline CDR1 reads SEHNR; CDR2 reads FQNEAQ (reference sequence). The CDR3 region has the DNA TGTGCCAGCAGCTTAGGGCCGCCGGACTATGGCTACACCTTC. Encoded protein: CASSLGPPDYGYTF.

Concerning this clone itself: A read error may produce the germline difference seen at one junction end. J is TRBJ2-3 and V is TRBV9; D ambiguous. Germline CDR1 and CDR2: SGDLS and YYNGEE. The CDR3 is 13 amino acids. The CDR3 sequence: CASNVSEADTQYF. The DNA for the CDR3 is TGTGCCAGCAACGTAAGTGAGGCAGATACGCAGTATTTT.

For the CDR3, the DNA is TGTGCCTCGTTCGAAGGACAGGGCTATGGCTACACCTTC. Translated, it gives CASFEGQGYGYTF. The chain has TRBV30 and TRBJ1-2, with 8 bases matching TRBD1. Germline V gives CDR1 GTSNPN, CDR2 SVGIG (reference sequence). CDR3 length: 13 amino acids. V lost 7 bases to trimming and J lost 4 bases; unmatched junction nucleotides: 8.

This clone appeared many times. V gene TRBV18 combines with J gene TRBJ1-1; TRBD1 might be the D (5 bases). Trimming removed 3 bases at V and 5 bases at J, with 19 bases between. The germline V gene encodes CDR1 KGHSH and CDR2 LQKENI. CDR3 size: 16 residues. The CDR3 coding sequence is TGTGCCAGCTCACCCTTCGGTACGGGGGGGGGGACTGAAGCTTTCTTT. Translated, it gives CASSPFGTGGGTEAFF.

The chain combines TRBV27 with TRBJ2-3; unclear D gene. V lost 6 bases and J lost 2, with 6 bases in between. This CDR3 has 12 residues. Germline assignment: CDR1 MNHEY and CDR2 SMNVEV (reference sequence). In DNA form, the CDR3 reads TGTGCCAGCAGGAGAGCCACAGATACGCAGTATTTT. Protein product: CASRRATDTQYF.